This entry lists 3 T cell receptor beta chains sequenced from one sample in a study of blood T cell repertoires in COVID-19. The data were produced by immunoSEQ multiplex PCR, yet TCRdb's version contains in-frame clones alone and is incomplete. The sample includes 130,000 to 150,000 clones, roughly 80% of them seen just once. Sequencing input: peripheral blood. Every receptor here comes from a man between 65 and 85 years old who had recovered from COVID-19.

V and J are TRBV3-1 (or the pseudogene TRBV3-2) and TRBJ2-1, with D tentatively TRBD1 (6 bases). The CDR3 has 17 amino acids. V was shortened by 8 bases and J by 0 bases, with 20 bases between the two germline ends. CDR1 and CDR2 from the germline V gene are LGHDT and YNNKEL (reference sequence). The DNA for the CDR3 is TGTGCCAGCGTTCGGGGTACAGGGATGGGCTCCTACAATGAGCAGTTCTTC. It codes for CASVRGTGMGSYNEQFF.

This clone was picked up a small number of times. Within the sample, other DNA sequences also encode this same CDR3. The rearrangement links TRBV29-1 to TRBJ2-1, with D possibly TRBD2 on 5 matching bases. The CDR3 spans 11 residues. Germline V gives CDR1 SQVTM, CDR2 ANQGSEA. V lost 6 bases to trimming and J lost 6 bases, with 9 bases between them. CDR3 coding DNA: TGCAGCGTGGCCCGGGGCAATGAGCAGTTCTTC. Protein product: CSVARGNEQFF.

This clone was recorded once. This chain uses TRBV7-2 with TRBJ2-7, with 10 nucleotides matching TRBD2. The CDR3 consists of 15 residues. Germline CDR1 is SGHTA and CDR2 is FQGNSA. V lost 3 bases to trimming and J lost 6 bases; unmatched junction nucleotides: 8. DNA of the CDR3: TGTGCCAGCAGCTTTCTGGCTAGCGGGAGTTCCGAGCAGTACTTC. Amino acid sequence: CASSFLASGSSEQYF.